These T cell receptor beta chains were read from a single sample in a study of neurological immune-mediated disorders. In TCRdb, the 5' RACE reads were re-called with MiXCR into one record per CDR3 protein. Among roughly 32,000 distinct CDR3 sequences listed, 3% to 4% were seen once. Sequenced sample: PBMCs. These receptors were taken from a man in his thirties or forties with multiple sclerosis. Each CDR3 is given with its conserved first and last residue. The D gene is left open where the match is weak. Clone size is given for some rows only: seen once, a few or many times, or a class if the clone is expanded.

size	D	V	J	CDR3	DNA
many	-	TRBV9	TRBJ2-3	CASSVRHLRPDTQYF	TGTGCCAGCAGCGTACGTCACCTCAGGCCAGATACGCAGTATTTT
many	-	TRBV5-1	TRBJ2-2	CASSFRYTGELFF	TGCGCCAGCAGCTTCAGATACACCGGGGAGCTGTTTTTT
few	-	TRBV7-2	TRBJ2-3	CASSLDRSDTQYF	TGTGCCAGCAGCTTAGACAGATCAGATACGCAGTATTTT
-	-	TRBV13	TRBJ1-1	CASSLATGSSEAFF	TGTGCCAGCAGCTTAGCCACAGGATCATCTGAAGCTTTCTTT
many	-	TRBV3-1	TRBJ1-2	CASRGAANYGYTF	TGTGCCAGCAGAGGGGCCGCCAACTATGGCTACACCTTC
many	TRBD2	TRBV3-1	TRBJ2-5	CASSQDRASGETQYF	TGTGCCAGCAGCCAAGATCGCGCTAGCGGGGAGACCCAGTACTTC
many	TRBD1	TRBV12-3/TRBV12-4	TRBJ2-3	CASSRGQAVADTQYF	TGTGCCAGCAGTCGAGGACAGGCGGTCGCAGATACGCAGTATTTT
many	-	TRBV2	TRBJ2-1	CASSEGGYNEQFF	TGTGCCAGCAGTGAAGGTGGTTACAATGAGCAGTTCTTC
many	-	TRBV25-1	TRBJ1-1	CASSELTRDTEAFF	TGTGCCAGCAGTGAACTTACCAGGGACACTGAAGCTTTCTTT
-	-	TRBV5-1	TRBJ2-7	CASSPDALSYEQYF	TGCGCCAGCAGCCCGGACGCCCTCTCCTACGAGCAGTACTTC
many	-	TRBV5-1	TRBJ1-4	CASSPDSATNEKLFF	TGCGCCAGCAGCCCTGACTCTGCAACTAATGAAAAACTGTTTTTT
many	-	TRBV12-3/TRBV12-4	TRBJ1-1	CASSGGTEAFF	TGTGCCAGCTCGGGGGGCACTGAAGCTTTCTTT
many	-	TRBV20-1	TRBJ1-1	CSAPGMNTEAFF	TGCAGTGCCCCAGGGATGAACACTGAAGCTTTCTTT
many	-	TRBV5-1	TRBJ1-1	CASSFEGTEAFF	TGCGCCAGCAGCTTCGAAGGCACTGAAGCTTTCTTT
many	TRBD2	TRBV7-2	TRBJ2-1	CASTPGGGLYNEQFF	TGTGCCAGCACCCCTGGCGGGGGGTTGTACAATGAGCAGTTCTTC
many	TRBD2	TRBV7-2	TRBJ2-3	CASSLALAGAGDTQYF	TGTGCCAGCAGCTTAGCGCTAGCGGGGGCGGGAGATACGCAGTATTTT
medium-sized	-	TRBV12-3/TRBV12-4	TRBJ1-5	CASQHSNQPQHF	TGTGCCAGCCAGCATAGCAATCAGCCCCAGCATTTT
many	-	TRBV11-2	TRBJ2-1	CASSLDPQNEQFF	TGTGCCAGCAGCTTAGATCCACAAAATGAGCAGTTCTTC
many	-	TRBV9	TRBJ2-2	CASSPKGETGELFF	TGTGCCAGCAGCCCCAAGGGGGAAACCGGGGAGCTGTTTTTT
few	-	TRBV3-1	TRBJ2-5	CASSQEGLGAGKETQYF	TGTGCCAGCAGCCAAGAAGGATTAGGAGCGGGTAAGGAGACCCAGTACTTC
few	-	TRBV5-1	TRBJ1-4	CASSSQKTEGEKLFF	TGCGCCAGCAGCTCCCAGAAGACGGAGGGAGAAAAACTGTTTTTT
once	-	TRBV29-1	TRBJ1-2	CSAPDAEWYGYTF	TGCAGCGCCCCCGACGCTGAGTGGTATGGCTACACCTTC
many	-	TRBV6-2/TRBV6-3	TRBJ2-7	CASSYGQFYEQYF	TGTGCCAGCAGTTACGGACAGTTCTACGAGCAGTACTTC
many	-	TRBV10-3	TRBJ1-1	CAIMDPQGFTEAFF	TGTGCCATCATGGACCCACAGGGTTTTACTGAAGCTTTCTTT
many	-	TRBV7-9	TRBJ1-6	CASSSRQTGNSPLHF	TGTGCCAGCAGCTCGCGACAGACAGGAAATTCACCCCTCCACTTT
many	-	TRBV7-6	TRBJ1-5	CASSLTYSNQPQHF	TGTGCCAGCAGTCTGACGTATAGCAATCAGCCCCAGCATTTT
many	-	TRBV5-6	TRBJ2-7	CASSLVVGEQYF	TGTGCCAGCAGCTTGGTGGTGGGCGAGCAGTACTTC
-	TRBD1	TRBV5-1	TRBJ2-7	CASTAGTATYKQYF	TGCGCCAGCACCGCAGGGACAGCCACCTACAAGCAGTACTTC
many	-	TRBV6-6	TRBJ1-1	CASSFRFGQVEAFF	TGTGCCAGCAGTTTCCGCTTCGGGCAGGTTGAAGCTTTCTTT
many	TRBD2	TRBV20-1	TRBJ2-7	CSARPLAGTFYEQYF	TGCAGTGCTAGACCACTAGCGGGTACTTTCTACGAGCAGTACTTC
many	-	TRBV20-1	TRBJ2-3	CSAWDGTDTQYF	TGCAGTGCTTGGGACGGCACAGATACGCAGTATTTT
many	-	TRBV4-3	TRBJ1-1	CASSQRTMNTEAFF	TGCGCCAGCAGCCAACGCACAATGAACACTGAAGCTTTCTTT
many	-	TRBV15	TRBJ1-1	CATSRDLGATEAFF	TGTGCCACCAGCAGAGATCTTGGGGCCACTGAAGCTTTCTTT
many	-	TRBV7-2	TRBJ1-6	CASTQEGPGRIYNSPLHF	TGTGCCAGCACCCAAGAGGGTCCCGGACGGATCTATAATTCACCCCTCCACTTT
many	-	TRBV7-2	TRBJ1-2	CASSLGARVYGYTF	TGTGCCAGCAGCTTAGGAGCCAGAGTCTATGGCTACACCTTC
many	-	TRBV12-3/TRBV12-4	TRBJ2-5	CASSSLRTEETQYF	TGTGCCAGCAGTTCCCTCAGGACAGAAGAGACCCAGTACTTC
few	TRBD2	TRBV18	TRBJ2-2	CASPRSSGYTGELFF	TGTGCCAGCCCACGGTCTAGCGGCTACACCGGGGAGCTGTTTTTT